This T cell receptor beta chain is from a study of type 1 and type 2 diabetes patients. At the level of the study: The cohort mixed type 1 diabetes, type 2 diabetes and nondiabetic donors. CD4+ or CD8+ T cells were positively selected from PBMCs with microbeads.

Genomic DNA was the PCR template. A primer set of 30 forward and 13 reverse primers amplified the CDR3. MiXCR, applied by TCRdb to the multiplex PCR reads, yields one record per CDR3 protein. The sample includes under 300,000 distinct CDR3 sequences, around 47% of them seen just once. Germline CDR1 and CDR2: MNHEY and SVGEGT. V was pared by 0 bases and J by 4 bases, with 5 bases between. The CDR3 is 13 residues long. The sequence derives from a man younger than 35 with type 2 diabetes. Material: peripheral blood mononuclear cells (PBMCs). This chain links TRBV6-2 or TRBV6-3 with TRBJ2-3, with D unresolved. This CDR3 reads CASSYSTADTQYF. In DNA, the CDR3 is TGTGCCAGCAGTTACTCGACGGCAGATACGCAGTATTTT.